This T cell receptor (beta chain) was found in a study of blood T cells in healthy people across ages. Losses at the gene ends were 3 bases for V and 9 bases for J; bases not matched to a gene: 8. Germline assignment: CDR1 SGHRS and CDR2 YFSETQ. The CDR3 runs to 15 residues. Next came a second PCR, run for about 7 to 12 cycles, which used a sample-barcoded 5' primer along with a J-beta primer mix. At least 3 million CDR3-containing paired-end reads were obtained per sample. TCRdb re-called the 5' RACE reads with MiXCR, one entry per CDR3 protein. In the table there are roughly 1,500,000 distinct CDR3 sequences, roughly 45% of which are singletons.

The receptor was derived from a woman under 30 in good health. Sequenced material: blood. The rearrangement links TRBV5-1 to TRBJ2-1, with 11 bases identical to TRBD2. The CDR3 bases are TGCGCCAGCAGCTCGTTAGCGGGGGGGCCCAGTGAGCAGTTCTTC. Its translation: CASSSLAGGPSEQFF.